The 2 T cell receptor beta chains below were found in one sample sequenced in a study of T cell responses to AZD1222 COVID-19 vaccine. Assay used: immunoSEQ multiplex PCR; TCRdb lists only in-frame clones, some missing. The table lists tens of thousands of clones, approximately 89% of them singletons. The sample here was peripheral blood, taken 28 days after the second AZD1222 dose. The receptors were sampled from an adult who received the AZD1222 COVID-19 vaccine.

The chain combines TRBV18 with TRBJ1-1, with unresolved D. Germline CDR1 is KGHSH and CDR2 is LQKENI. This CDR3 has 14 residues. V was trimmed by 3 bases and J by 7 bases, leaving 15 bases between them. The CDR3 DNA reads TGTGCCAGCTCACCGACGGAGGGTGGGGTTGAAGCTTTCTTT. It codes for CASSPTEGGVEAFF.

The genes are TRBV5-1 and TRBJ2-1; 8 nucleotides match TRBD2. Germline V lookup: CDR1 SGHRS, CDR2 YFSETQ. The trim removed 5 bases at V and 6 bases at J, leaving 1 base unmatched. The CDR3 length is 12 residues. The CDR3 DNA reads as TGCGCCAGCAGAGCGGGAGTCAATGAGCAGTTCTTC. Its protein is CASRAGVNEQFF.